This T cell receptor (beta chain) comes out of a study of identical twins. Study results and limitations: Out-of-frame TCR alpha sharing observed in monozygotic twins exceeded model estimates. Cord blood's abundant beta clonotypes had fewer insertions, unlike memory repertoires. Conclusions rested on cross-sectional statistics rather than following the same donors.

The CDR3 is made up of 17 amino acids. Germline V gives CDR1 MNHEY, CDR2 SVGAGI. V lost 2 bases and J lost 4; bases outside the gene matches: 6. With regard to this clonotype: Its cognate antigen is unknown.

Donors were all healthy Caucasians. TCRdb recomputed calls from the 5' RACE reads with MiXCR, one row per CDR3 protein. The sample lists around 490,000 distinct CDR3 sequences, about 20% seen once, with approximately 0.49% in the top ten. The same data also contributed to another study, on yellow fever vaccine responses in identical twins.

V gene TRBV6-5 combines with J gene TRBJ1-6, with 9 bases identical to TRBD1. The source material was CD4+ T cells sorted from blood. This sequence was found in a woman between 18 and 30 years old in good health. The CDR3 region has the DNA TGTGCCAGCAGTTACGCCCGGACAGGGGAGTATAATTCACCCCTCCACTTT. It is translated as CASSYARTGEYNSPLHF.